These 31 T cell receptor beta chains were sequenced from one sample in a study of T-cell memory formation after mild COVID-19. In TCRdb, the 5' RACE reads were re-called with MiXCR into one record per CDR3 protein. The profile shows around 320,000 distinct CDR3 sequences, roughly an eighth of them singletons. Input material: PBMCs or a T cell subset sorted from them (not recorded which). The receptors originated from a man aged 18 to 29 who had mild COVID-19 (a few samples of this study predate the infection). Cell type and time point are not known.

The chain uses TRBV6-1 and TRBJ2-1, with 8 bases that match TRBD2. The CDR3 totals 16 residues. Trimming removed 6 bases from V and 5 bases from J; junction bases left unmatched: 12. Germline V gene data show CDR1 as MNHNS and CDR2 as SASEGT. The CDR3 spells CASRGTSGKNNNEQFF. The CDR3 DNA reads as TGTGCCAGCAGGGGAACTAGCGGTAAAAATAACAATGAGCAGTTCTTC.

This clonotype was detected many times. V usage is TRBV20-1 and J usage is TRBJ1-2; a weak D match, TRBD1 (6 bases). Germline V gene sequence: CDR1 DFQATT, CDR2 SNEGSKA (reference sequence). V lost 0 bases and J lost 4, with 6 bases in between. This CDR3 is 12 amino acids long. CDR3 sequence: CSAREGAYGYTF. The DNA of the CDR3 is TGCAGTGCTAGAGAGGGGGCCTATGGCTACACCTTC.

This clonotype was counted only a few times. The gene calls are TRBV2 and TRBJ2-2; either TRBD1 or TRBD2 may supply D (5 bases each). The V end lost 9 bases, the J end lost 2 bases, and 16 bases lay between the germline ends. The CDR3 runs 15 residues. The germline V gene encodes CDR1 SNHLY and CDR2 FYNNEI. Written as DNA, the CDR3 is TGTGCCAGGGCACGGGACGGGAAAAACACCGGGGAGCTGTTTTTT. Amino acids: CARARDGKNTGELFF. The full variable domain, in which reference TRBV2 and TRBJ2-2 provide the parts outside the CDR3, is EPEVTQTPSHQVTQMGQEVILRCVPISNHLYFYWYRQILGQKVEFLVSFYNNEISEKSEIFDDQFSVERPDGSNFTLKIRSTKLEDSAMYFCARARDGKNTGELFFGEGSRLTVL.

V is TRBV20-1 and J is TRBJ1-6, with D maybe TRBD1 (5 bases). The germline gives CDR1 DFQATT, CDR2 SNEGSKA (reference sequence). There are 13 residues in the CDR3. V lost 4 bases and J 4 bases, leaving 8 bases between the germline ends. The CDR3 DNA is TGCAGTGCTACCGGGACTTATAATTCACCCCTCCACTTT. It yields the protein CSATGTYNSPLHF.

This clonotype occurred a few times. The J gene is TRBJ1-4, the V gene TRBV27, with D unresolved. Trimming shortened V by 5 bases and J by 10 bases, and 23 bases separated the two germline ends. Looked up from germline, CDR1 is MNHEY and CDR2 is SMNVEV (reference sequence). The CDR3 contains 16 residues. This chain's CDR3 is CASSPPAGSGVGKLFF. The CDR3 bases are TGTGCCAGCAGTCCACCTGCCGGGAGCGGGGTCGGAAAACTGTTTTTT.

This clonotype turned up a few times. The V call is TRBV18, the J call TRBJ1-2; maybe TRBD1 (5 bases). The ends were cut back, 3 bases at V and 3 bases at J, with 20 bases in the middle. The CDR3 loop spans 17 amino acids. Germline V gene data show CDR1 as KGHSH and CDR2 as LQKENI. CDR3 in amino acids: CASSPLMDILGDYGYTF. The CDR3 nucleotides are TGTGCCAGCTCACCGTTAATGGACATCCTAGGAGACTATGGCTACACCTTC.

This clonotype was seen a handful of times. J is TRBJ2-7 and V is TRBV7-2; D might be TRBD1 (5 bases). Germline CDR1 SGHTA, CDR2 FQGNSA. V gave up 1 base and J gave up 2 bases, with 12 bases separating them. The CDR3 is 15 amino acids. The CDR3 DNA follows: TGTGCCAGCAGCTTAGATAGGGGCAGCCCCTACGAGCAGTACTTC. Encoded protein: CASSLDRGSPYEQYF.

This clonotype was recorded many times. The chain uses TRBV7-2 and TRBJ2-5; TRBD2 aligns across 7 bases. Trimming took 2 bases from V and 4 from J; bases not matched to a gene: 4. Per the germline V gene, CDR1 is SGHTA and CDR2 is FQGNSA. The CDR3 contains 14 residues. For the CDR3, the DNA is TGTGCCAGCAGCTTACGACTAGCAGGAGAGACCCAGTACTTC. This translates into CASSLRLAGETQYF. Full variable domain (remainder filled in from reference TRBV7-2 and TRBJ2-5): GAGVSQSPSNKVTEKGKDVELRCDPISGHTALYWYRQSLGQGLEFLIYFQGNSAPDKSGLPSDRFSAERTGGSVSTLTIQRTQQEDSAVYLCASSLRLAGETQYFGPGTRLLVL.

The V gene is TRBV4-3, the J gene TRBJ1-2; D is unresolved. From germline, CDR1 is LGHNA and CDR2 YSLEER. This CDR3 spans 13 amino acids. V shed 4 bases and J shed 2 bases, with 8 bases lying between them. DNA for the CDR3: TGCGCCAGCAGCCTGGACTTCAACTATGGCTACACCTTC. Translating it yields CASSLDFNYGYTF.

As concerns this clonotype: Just one base apart from a much larger clone, this may be a read error. The rearrangement joins TRBV4-3 to TRBJ2-2; D is possibly TRBD1 (6 bases). Germline V gene sequence: CDR1 LGHNA, CDR2 YSLEER. The V gene lost 5 bases and the J gene lost 5 bases, with 18 bases spanning the gap. CDR3 length: 16 amino acids. The CDR3 DNA sequence: TGCGCCAGCAGCATCACGGGACATGGCTGGACCGGGGAGCTGTTTTTT. Protein product: CASSITGHGWTGELFF.

CDR3 amino acids: CASSYSINLNTEAFF. CDR3 nucleotide sequence: TGTGCCAGCAGTTACTCGATAAATCTGAACACTGAAGCTTTCTTT. The chain couples TRBV6-5 to TRBJ1-1; D unclear. CDR1 MNHEY and CDR2 SVGAGI come from the germline V gene. V was trimmed by 0 bases and J by 0 bases, leaving 8 bases between them. The length of the CDR3 is 15 residues.

This clonotype was detected only a few times. The chain carries TRBV6-1 and TRBJ1-5, with a possible D match to TRBD1 (6 bases). The CDR3 sequence is 13 residues long. Germline assignment: CDR1 MNHNS and CDR2 SASEGT. Trimming took 7 bases from V and 5 from J, leaving 12 bases between them. CDR3 amino acids: CASTGEGDQPQHF. For the CDR3, the DNA is TGTGCCAGCACCGGGGAGGGGGATCAGCCCCAGCATTTT.

The rearrangement joins TRBV5-5 to TRBJ2-5; TRBD1 aligns across 7 bases. The CDR3 spans 14 residues. Germline V gene sequence: CDR1 SGHKS, CDR2 YYEKEE (reference sequence). V lost 3 bases, J lost 2 bases, and 4 bases stayed unmatched. The CDR3 spells CASSSGQLQETQYF. For the CDR3, the DNA is TGTGCCAGCAGCTCGGGACAGCTTCAAGAGACCCAGTACTTC.

The J gene is TRBJ2-6, the V gene TRBV5-1; D is unclear. The V gene lost 0 bases and the J gene lost 8 bases, with 12 bases spanning the gap. Germline lookup yields CDR1 SGHRS and CDR2 YFSETQ. The CDR3 extends over 15 amino acids. The CDR3 coding sequence is TGCGCCAGCAGCTTGGGACAACCTGGACCCAACGTCCTGACTTTC. It yields the protein CASSLGQPGPNVLTF.

This clonotype was picked up a small number of times. This chain connects TRBV29-1 to TRBJ2-1, with D perhaps being TRBD1 or TRBD2 (6 bases each). Germline CDR1 SQVTM, CDR2 ANQGSEA. Trimming cost V 3 bases and J 2 bases, with 20 bases left between them. The CDR3 spans 17 residues. The DNA for the CDR3 is TGCAGCGTTGACGGGTGGGTTGGGGGGCCGACCTACAATGAGCAGTTCTTC. Its protein product is CSVDGWVGGPTYNEQFF.

The chain employs TRBV7-9 and TRBJ2-3, with a weak D call TRBD2 (5 bases). The germline V and J ends were trimmed by 5 bases and 4 bases, with 13 bases remaining between them. CDR3 length: 14 residues. Germline loops: CDR1 SEHNR, CDR2 FQNEAQ (reference sequence). CDR3 coding DNA: TGTGCCAGCAGCCCTAGCTCAAGGGCAGATACGCAGTATTTT. Its translation is CASSPSSRADTQYF.

This chain connects TRBV7-2 to TRBJ2-7; either TRBD1 or TRBD2 may supply D (5 bases each). Germline CDR1 is SGHTA and CDR2 is FQGNSA. This CDR3 has 14 residues. V gave up 1 base and J gave up 2 bases, with 9 bases separating them. DNA of the CDR3: TGTGCCAGCAGCTTAGGGGGGTTCGCCTACGAGCAGTACGTC. This sequence encodes CASSLGGFAYEQYV.

This clonotype was detected only a few times. The V call is TRBV29-1, the J call TRBJ2-1; TRBD1 or TRBD2 may be the D gene (6 bases each). This CDR3 is 13 amino acids long. Germline CDR1 SQVTM, CDR2 ANQGSEA. Trimming took 6 bases from V and 7 from J, leaving 16 bases between them. The CDR3 loop reads CSVGGRGSNEQFF. CDR3 sequence (DNA): TGCAGCGTGGGAGGCAGGGGATCGAATGAGCAGTTCTTC.

In its sample, this clonotype was seen a few times. The chain couples TRBV29-1 to TRBJ2-3; D call uncertain. The CDR3 has 13 amino acids. V was clipped by 1 base and J by 5 bases, with 10 bases between them. Germline V CDR1 and CDR2: SQVTM, ANQGSEA. DNA for the CDR3: TGCAGCGTTGAAGGCCGTATTGAAGATACGCAGTATTTT. Translating it yields CSVEGRIEDTQYF.

V usage is TRBV6-6 and J usage is TRBJ2-1; D not certain. This CDR3 is 15 amino acids long. Germline V gives CDR1 MNHNY, CDR2 SVGAGI (reference sequence). Trimming stripped 5 bases from V and 3 bases from J, with 14 bases between. CDR3 in amino acids: CASSLQTGDYNEQFF. The DNA of the CDR3 is TGTGCCAGCAGTCTTCAGACGGGTGACTACAATGAGCAGTTCTTC.

The rearrangement joins TRBV6-2 or TRBV6-3 to TRBJ2-7, with no clear D. The germline V gene has CDR1 MNHEY and CDR2 SVGEGT. This CDR3 region has 12 residues. V shed 0 bases and J shed 5 bases, with 5 bases lying between them. The CDR3 here is CASSYSPDEQYV. The CDR3 coding sequence is TGTGCCAGCAGTTACTCGCCTGACGAGCAGTACGTC.

This clonotype was picked up a small number of times. The chain is built from TRBV6-2 or TRBV6-3 and TRBJ2-1; D is possibly TRBD2 (6 bases). Trimming took 0 bases from V and 6 from J, leaving 15 bases between them. In germline, CDR1 is MNHEY, CDR2 SVGEGT. The CDR3 has 16 residues. The CDR3 reads CASSYSIREDLNEQFF. CDR3 in DNA: TGTGCCAGCAGTTACTCGATCAGGGAGGACCTCAATGAGCAGTTCTTC.

The chain has TRBV10-2 and TRBJ1-1, with D uncertain. With 5 bases removed from V and 0 bases from J, the gap between germline ends came to 4 bases. Per germline, CDR1 WSHSY and CDR2 SAAADI. The CDR3 is 12 residues long. DNA for the CDR3: TGCGCCAGCAGTAGTATGAACACTGAAGCTTTCTTT. It yields the protein CASSSMNTEAFF.

This clonotype was seen a few times. The rearrangement links TRBV28 to TRBJ2-3; possibly TRBD1 for D (5 bases). Trimming cost V 5 bases and J 0 bases, with 15 bases left between them. Germline V gene data show CDR1 as MDHEN and CDR2 as SYDVKM. The CDR3 totals 16 residues. CDR3 amino acids: CASSPLRTFSTDTQYF. CDR3 DNA sequence: TGTGCCAGCAGTCCACTCCGGACATTTAGCACAGATACGCAGTATTTT.

There are many counts of this clonotype. V usage is TRBV5-6 and J usage is TRBJ2-7; D might be TRBD2 (5 bases). The CDR3 totals 16 residues. Germline CDR1 reads SGHDT; CDR2 reads YYEEEE. V lost 4 bases, J lost 2 bases, and 19 bases lay in between. The CDR3 nucleotides are TGTGCCAGCAGCCCGCGGAGGAAGGGCCCGCCCTACGAGCAGTACTTC. Translated: CASSPRRKGPPYEQYF.

This rearrangement joins TRBV27 to TRBJ2-5; 7 bases map to TRBD2. The trim removed 3 bases at V and 4 bases at J, leaving 5 bases unmatched. Germline values: CDR1 MNHEY, CDR2 SMNVEV (reference sequence). CDR3 length: 14 amino acids. As DNA, the CDR3 is TGTGCCAGCAGTTTTAACGGACTAGGAGAGACCCAGTACTTC. It is translated as CASSFNGLGETQYF.

The chain employs TRBV11-2 and TRBJ1-1; D unresolved. CDR1 and CDR2 (germline): SGHAT, FQNNGV. CDR3 length equals 15 residues. V lost 4 bases and J 3 bases, leaving 15 bases between the germline ends. The CDR3 DNA reads TGTGCCAGCAGCTCGCCGAATGGACGATACACTGAAGCTTTCTTT. It encodes CASSSPNGRYTEAFF.

The chain carries TRBV30 and TRBJ1-4; D may be TRBD1 (5 bases). This CDR3 region has 13 residues. The V end lost 2 bases, the J end lost 7 bases, and 11 bases lay between the germline ends. The germline CDR1 and CDR2 sequences are GTSNPN and SVGIG (reference sequence). Here the CDR3 DNA reads TGTGCCTGGAGTCAGGGTCCCGGTGAAAAACTGTTTTTT. This translates into CAWSQGPGEKLFF. The variable domain in full, completed from reference TRBV30 and TRBJ1-4, reads SQTIHQWPATLVQPVGSPLSLECTVEGTSNPNLYWYRQAAGRGLQLLFYSVGIGQISSEVPQNLSASRPQDRQFILSSKKLLLSDSGFYLCAWSQGPGEKLFFGSGTQLSVL.

This clonotype was seen many times. The chain is built from TRBV11-2 and TRBJ1-5, with 12 positions matching TRBD1. J was trimmed by 7 bases and V by 2 bases; bases with no gene match: 3. In germline, CDR1 is SGHAT, CDR2 FQNNGV. The CDR3 runs to 15 residues. CDR3: CASSLRGTGGQPQHF. The CDR3 coding sequence is TGTGCCAGCAGCTTAAGAGGGACAGGGGGCCAGCCCCAGCATTTT.

This clonotype has a handful of counts. This chain joins TRBV6-2 or TRBV6-3 and TRBJ2-3, with D uncertain. Looked up from germline, CDR1 is MNHEY and CDR2 is SVGEGT. V was clipped by 6 bases and J by 1 base, with 11 bases between them. This CDR3 is built from 14 residues. In nucleotides, the CDR3 is TGTGCCAGCAGCTCTTCCTGGGGCACAGATACGCAGTATTTT. This sequence encodes CASSSSWGTDTQYF.

Many counts were recorded for this clonotype. The V and J genes are TRBV20-1 and TRBJ1-5; tentatively, D is TRBD1 (6 bases). Trimming took 2 bases from V and 2 from J, leaving 13 bases between them. The CDR3 is 15 residues long. Germline V gene lookup returns CDR1 DFQATT and CDR2 SNEGSKA (reference sequence). CDR3 residues: CSARPGQFRNQPQHF. The CDR3 bases are TGCAGTGCTAGACCCGGACAGTTTCGCAATCAGCCCCAGCATTTT.